These 30 T cell receptor beta chains share one sample of origin, sequenced in a study of T cell repertoires in cytomegalovirus infection. For these receptors, no antigen is known. A single record per CDR3 protein comes from TCRdb applying MiXCR to the reads. Seen here are under 500,000 distinct CDR3 sequences, about 44% observed once, and the top ten hold 43%. The sequencing here drew on cultured PBMCs, taken from culture after CMV antigen stimulation. All receptors come from a human donor in good health (CMV status not recorded). Some clones in this sample may be carry-over from other donors' samples.

V gene TRBV6-1 combines with J gene TRBJ1-4, with a possible D match to TRBD1 (6 bases). The CDR3 has 14 residues. Germline V lookup: CDR1 MNHNS, CDR2 SASEGT. V dropped 3 bases and J dropped 5 bases, with 10 bases sitting between them. Here the CDR3 reads CASSDPGTNEKLFF. The CDR3 DNA sequence: TGTGCCAGCAGTGATCCGGGGACAAATGAAAAACTGTTTTTT.

J is TRBJ2-1 and V is TRBV12-3 or TRBV12-4; 8 bases match TRBD2. V shed 5 bases and J 0 bases; nucleotides not matched to a gene: 9. The CDR3 length is 17 residues. CDR3 sequence (DNA): TGTGCCAGCAGTCCAATAGCGGGGTCACCCTCCTACAATGAGCAGTTCTTC. Its protein is CASSPIAGSPSYNEQFF.

J is TRBJ2-3 and V is TRBV7-2, with D tentatively TRBD1 (6 bases). The germline V and J ends were trimmed by 4 bases and 6 bases, with 8 bases remaining between them. Germline V lookup: CDR1 SGHTA, CDR2 FQGNSA. The length of the CDR3 is 12 residues. In DNA, the CDR3 is TGTGCCAGCAGCTCCCAGGGGGATACGCAGTATTTT. The encoded protein is CASSSQGDTQYF.

DNA of the CDR3: TGTGCCAGCAGCTCCGACTTATACAATGAGCAGTTCTTC. Amino acids: CASSSDLYNEQFF. The chain combines TRBV7-9 with TRBJ2-1; D is undetermined. Germline-derived CDR1 and CDR2 are SEHNR and FQNEAQ (reference sequence). The CDR3 is 13 amino acids. V lost 4 bases and J 4 bases, leaving 8 bases between the germline ends.

The chain is built from TRBV5-5 and TRBJ1-3; D gene uncertain. CDR1 SGHKS and CDR2 YYEKEE come from the germline V gene (reference sequence). There are 14 residues in the CDR3. V was cut by 0 bases and J by 4 bases, with 8 bases left in between. The CDR3 DNA reads as TGTGCCAGCAGCTTGGCTGGGATGGGAAACACCATATATTTT. Its protein is CASSLAGMGNTIYF.

This clonotype was counted between two and nine times. This rearrangement joins TRBV10-3 to TRBJ1-1, with D tentatively TRBD1 (5 bases). CDR1 and CDR2 (germline): ENHRY, SYGVKD. Trimming pared 2 bases from V and 0 bases from J, leaving 10 bases between. The CDR3 totals 15 residues. CDR3 in amino acids: CAISEGLGLNTEAFF. The CDR3 DNA reads TGTGCCATCAGTGAGGGGCTGGGACTGAACACTGAAGCTTTCTTT.

Concerning this clonotype: A read error may account for a junction end that differs from germline. The V call is TRBV5-3, the J call TRBJ1-2, with D uncertain. TRBV5-3 is known as an ORF, though its function is uncertain. The CDR3 runs to 13 residues. The DNA for the CDR3 is TGTGCCAGCAGCTCCAGGACCGGGAGTGGCTACACCTTC. As protein: CASSSRTGSGYTF.

This clonotype has only a few counts. The genes are TRBV7-2 and TRBJ2-7; TRBD2 matches at 8 bases. The germline CDR1 and CDR2 sequences are SGHTA and FQGNSA. This CDR3 has 15 residues. Germline trimming cut 3 bases from V and 0 bases from J; bases unmatched to any gene: 4. CDR3 loop: CASSFRGGSSYEQYF. CDR3 bases: TGTGCCAGCAGCTTCCGGGGGGGGAGCTCCTACGAGCAGTACTTC.

This chain joins TRBV29-1 and TRBJ1-1, with D hard to call. From germline, CDR1 is SQVTM and CDR2 ANQGSEA. This CDR3 is built from 11 residues. Trimming cost V 8 bases and J 3 bases, with 10 bases left between them. CDR3 in amino acids: CSIGQDTEAFF. The DNA of the CDR3 is TGCAGCATTGGGCAGGACACTGAAGCTTTCTTT.

The chain joins TRBV10-3 to TRBJ2-7; 13 bases agree with TRBD2. The CDR3 length is 14 residues. V gave up 4 bases and J gave up 6 bases; unmatched junction bases: 3. The V gene's germline CDR1 is ENHRY and CDR2 SYGVKD. The chain's CDR3 is CAISVLAGGSEQYF. CDR3 bases: TGTGCCATCAGTGTACTAGCGGGAGGGTCCGAGCAGTACTTC.

The chain has TRBV12-3 or TRBV12-4 and TRBJ1-4; 10 positions match TRBD1. The trim removed 6 bases at V and 6 bases at J, leaving 7 bases unmatched. CDR3 length equals 15 residues. The CDR3 sequence is CASRPGQGPYEKLFF. The CDR3 nucleotides read TGTGCCAGCAGACCGGGACAGGGGCCCTATGAAAAACTGTTTTTT.

The V and J genes are TRBV2 and TRBJ2-3; 9 bases fit TRBD2. The V segment lost 8 bases and the J segment 5 bases; nucleotides outside the gene matches: 14. The CDR3 runs 16 residues. Germline CDR1 SNHLY, CDR2 FYNNEI. The DNA for the CDR3 is TGTGCCAGCGGCCTCTTGGGCGGGGGGGCACAAGATACGCAGTATTTT. This encodes CASGLLGGGAQDTQYF. Drawing the rest from reference TRBV2 and TRBJ2-3, the complete variable domain is EPEVTQTPSHQVTQMGQEVILRCVPISNHLYFYWYRQILGQKVEFLVSFYNNEISEKSEIFDDQFSVERPDGSNFTLKIRSTKLEDSAMYFCASGLLGGGAQDTQYFGPGTRLTVL.

The sample holds a few counts of this clonotype. The rearrangement joins TRBV27 to TRBJ1-2; no definite D call. The ends were cut back, 6 bases at V and 0 bases at J, with 8 bases in the middle. CDR3 length: 13 amino acids. The germline CDR1 and CDR2 sequences are MNHEY and SMNVEV (reference sequence). In DNA, the CDR3 is TGTGCCAGCAGGCTGAGATCTAACTATGGCTACACCTTC. Translation: CASRLRSNYGYTF.

The rearrangement uses TRBV5-4 and TRBJ1-2; no firm D call. The ends were cut back, 4 bases at V and 8 bases at J, with 24 bases in the middle. The CDR3 sequence is 16 residues long. The germline V gene has CDR1 SGHNT and CDR2 YYREEE (reference sequence). The CDR3 sequence: CASSINSWVNDLGYTF. The CDR3, as DNA: TGTGCCAGCAGCATCAACTCGTGGGTGAACGACCTGGGCTACACCTTC.

This clonotype came up a few times. The V gene is TRBV12-3 or TRBV12-4, the J gene TRBJ2-5, with 14 bases fitting TRBD2. Unmatched junction bases numbered 13, after V lost 7 bases and J lost 6 bases. The CDR3 contains 17 residues. CDR3 in DNA: TGTGCCAGCACCATGATAGGACTAGCGGGAGGAGGGAAGACCCAGTACTTC. This codes for CASTMIGLAGGGKTQYF.

The chain is built from TRBV28 and TRBJ1-5, with a tentative D call TRBD1 (5 bases). Trimming stripped 2 bases from V and 7 bases from J, with 15 bases between. Looked up from germline, CDR1 is MDHEN and CDR2 is SYDVKM. The CDR3 contains 15 residues. This CDR3 reads CASSLIWGDWQPQHF. The CDR3 DNA sequence: TGTGCCAGCAGTTTAATTTGGGGGGATTGGCAGCCCCAGCATTTT.

The sample holds one count of this clonotype. The J gene is TRBJ2-1, the V gene TRBV6-5; 9 bases match TRBD1. The CDR3 runs to 18 residues. After removal of 4 bases from V and 8 bases from J, the junction contained 18 bases not matched to a gene. Looked up from germline, CDR1 is MNHEY and CDR2 is SVGAGI. This chain's CDR3 is CASSSSTRRDRVGYEQFF. The CDR3 DNA reads TGTGCCAGCAGTTCGTCCACACGCCGGGACAGGGTGGGGTATGAGCAGTTCTTC.

This rearrangement joins TRBV7-2 to TRBJ2-2, with D possibly matching TRBD2 (5 bases). The V gene's germline CDR1 is SGHTA and CDR2 FQGNSA. CDR3 size: 14 residues. V lost 2 bases and J lost 7, with 11 bases in between. The CDR3: CASSLQRQNGELFF. CDR3 coding DNA: TGTGCCAGCAGCTTACAGCGGCAGAACGGGGAGCTGTTTTTT.

CDR3 amino acids: CASSIKRGRTPNEQYF. As DNA, the CDR3 is TGTGCCAGTAGTATAAAGAGGGGGCGGACGCCTAACGAGCAGTACTTC. The chain links TRBV19 to TRBJ2-7, with 7 bases lining up with TRBD1. Germline CDR1 LNHDA, CDR2 SQIVND (reference sequence). This CDR3 contains 16 residues. Trimming took 2 bases from V and 5 from J; bases not matched to a gene: 12.

This chain connects TRBV18 to TRBJ2-7; 8 nucleotides match TRBD1. Losses at the gene ends were 2 bases for V and 2 bases for J; bases not matched to a gene: 2. The CDR3 is 14 amino acids. The germline V gene has CDR1 KGHSH and CDR2 LQKENI. The CDR3 spells CASSPSTGAYEQYF. The CDR3 DNA is TGTGCCAGCTCACCATCGACAGGGGCCTACGAGCAGTACTTC.

This clonotype came up a few times. The V call is TRBV7-9, the J call TRBJ2-3; maybe TRBD2 (5 bases). V lost 0 bases, J lost 4 bases, and 14 bases lay in between. Germline V CDR1 and CDR2: SEHNR, FQNEAQ (reference sequence). CDR3 length: 16 residues. CDR3 in amino acids: CASSLAWRIGADTQYF. The CDR3 region has the DNA TGTGCCAGCAGCTTAGCGTGGAGAATCGGGGCAGATACGCAGTATTTT.

The chain combines TRBV20-1 with TRBJ2-3; D unclear. CDR1 DFQATT and CDR2 SNEGSKA come from the germline V gene (reference sequence). The V and J ends lost 0 bases and 5 bases respectively, with 9 bases between them. The CDR3 runs to 13 residues. The chain's CDR3 is CSARDGKLDTQYF. The CDR3 DNA reads as TGCAGTGCTAGAGATGGGAAGCTAGATACGCAGTATTTT.

This chain joins TRBV5-6 and TRBJ1-6; 7 nucleotides line up with TRBD1. From germline, CDR1 is SGHDT and CDR2 YYEEEE. V dropped 3 bases and J dropped 6; count of bases not matched to a gene: 3. The CDR3 has 14 amino acids. The CDR3 bases are TGTGCCAGCAGCTCCGACAGGGTTAATTCACCCCTCCACTTT. It specifies CASSSDRVNSPLHF.

This sequence joins TRBV10-3 and TRBJ1-3; D is undetermined. Trimming removed 8 bases from V and 0 bases from J, with 17 bases in between. CDR3 size: 16 residues. Germline V gene lookup returns CDR1 ENHRY and CDR2 SYGVKD. The DNA of the CDR3 is TGTGCCATCGCGGCCTCAAAGGGCTTCTCTGGAAACACCATATATTTT. Translated, it gives CAIAASKGFSGNTIYF.

This clonotype was seen a few times. The genes are TRBV4-1 and TRBJ1-4; TRBD1 is a possible D gene (5 bases). From germline, CDR1 is MGHRA and CDR2 YSYEKL. The CDR3 contains 19 residues. Trimming removed 2 bases from V and 3 bases from J, with 22 bases in between. CDR3 in amino acids: CASSQPGARERLANEKLFF. The CDR3 nucleotides are TGCGCCAGCAGCCAACCTGGGGCCAGGGAGAGGTTGGCTAATGAAAAACTGTTTTTT.

The CDR3 region is CASSSRGAGNQPQHF. The CDR3 DNA sequence: TGTGCCAGCAGTTCCAGGGGAGCGGGCAATCAGCCCCAGCATTTT. J is TRBJ1-5 and V is TRBV6-5; perhaps TRBD1 as D (6 bases). The CDR3 has 15 amino acids. Germline V gene data show CDR1 as MNHEY and CDR2 as SVGAGI. Trimming took 4 bases from V and 2 from J, leaving 12 bases between them.

The rearrangement uses TRBV6-6 and TRBJ2-5, with 9 nucleotides matching TRBD2. Germline CDR1 is MNHNY and CDR2 is SVGAGI (reference sequence). J gave up 4 bases and V 0 bases, and 18 bases lay outside the gene matches. The CDR3 runs to 20 residues. The CDR3 sequence is CASSYSHRTSDPFRRETQYF. CDR3 sequence (DNA): TGTGCCAGCAGTTACTCGCACCGGACTAGCGACCCCTTCCGCCGAGAGACCCAGTACTTC.

V is TRBV28 and J is TRBJ1-1; no reliable D call. CDR1 MDHEN and CDR2 SYDVKM come from the germline V gene. Trimming cost V 10 bases and J 5 bases, with 11 bases left between them. The CDR3 length is 11 residues. The DNA for the CDR3 is TGTGCCACCACTGAGGGAACTGAAGCTTTCTTT. Amino acids: CATTEGTEAFF.

The chain joins TRBV28 to TRBJ2-5, with TRBD1 matching 7 bases. CDR1 is MDHEN and CDR2 is SYDVKM in the germline V gene. CDR3 size: 16 residues. Trimming took 3 bases from V and 0 from J; bases not matched to a gene: 7. CDR3 loop: CASSFGLTGDQETQYF. The DNA for the CDR3 is TGTGCCAGCAGTTTTGGACTCACAGGGGACCAAGAGACCCAGTACTTC.

This clonotype was detected only once. The genes are TRBV15 and TRBJ1-2; D perhaps matches TRBD1 (5 bases). Germline-derived CDR1 and CDR2 are LNHNV and YYDKDF (reference sequence). This CDR3 is built from 14 residues. V lost 0 bases and J 5 bases, leaving 10 bases between the germline ends. The CDR3 reads CATSRDVGLYGYTF. The CDR3 coding sequence is TGTGCCACCAGCAGAGACGTGGGGCTTTATGGCTACACCTTC.